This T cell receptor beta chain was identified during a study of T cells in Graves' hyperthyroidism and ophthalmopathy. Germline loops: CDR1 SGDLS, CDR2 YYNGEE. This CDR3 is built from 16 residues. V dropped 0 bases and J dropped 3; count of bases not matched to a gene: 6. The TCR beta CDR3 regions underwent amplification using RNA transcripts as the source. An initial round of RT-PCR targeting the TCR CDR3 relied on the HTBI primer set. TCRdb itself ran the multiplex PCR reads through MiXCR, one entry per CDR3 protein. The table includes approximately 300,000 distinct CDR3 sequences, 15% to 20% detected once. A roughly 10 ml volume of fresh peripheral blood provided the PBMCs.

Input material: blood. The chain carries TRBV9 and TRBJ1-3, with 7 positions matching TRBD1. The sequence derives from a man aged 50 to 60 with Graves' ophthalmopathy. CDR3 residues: CASSVGTGGLGNTIYF. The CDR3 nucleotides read TGTGCCAGCAGCGTAGGGACAGGCGGCCTTGGAAACACCATATATTTT.